Shown below are 11 T cell receptor beta chains from a single sample sequenced in a study of T cell responses to AZD1222 COVID-19 vaccine (dated by TCRdb to the early 2020s). Library method: the immunoSEQ multiplex PCR assay. What TCRdb holds here is the immuneACCESS table cut down to in-frame rearrangements. Part of the clones is not present; checked against another copy, under half of the missing clones reflect an unresolved V gene, and the others are unexplained. The sample data list 95,000 to 100,000 clones, and less than 85% of these were observed just once. 14% of the sample goes to the ten largest clones. In light of the paper, this sample's time point label describes: about 28 days (+/-7) after the second vaccine dose. Sequenced here: peripheral blood, sampled 28 days after the second AZD1222 dose. Receptors were obtained from an adult who received the AZD1222 COVID-19 vaccine.

The V call is TRBV3-1 (or the pseudogene TRBV3-2), the J call TRBJ2-1; D unresolved. Germline V gene lookup returns CDR1 LGHDT and CDR2 YNNKEL (reference sequence). The CDR3 totals 14 residues. V was shortened by 4 bases and J by 6 bases, with 13 bases between the two germline ends. CDR3 bases: TGTGCCAGCAGCCTCGACGGCGGTGTCAATGAGCAGTTCTTC. It translates to CASSLDGGVNEQFF.

The chain carries TRBV5-1 and TRBJ2-1, with 9 bases matching TRBD2. J lost 1 base, V lost 2 bases, and 4 bases had no gene match. This CDR3 contains 16 residues. The V gene's germline CDR1 is SGHRS and CDR2 YFSETQ. The DNA for the CDR3 is TGCGCCAGCAGCTTACGACTAGCGGTGTCCTACAATGAGCAGTTCTTC. It specifies CASSLRLAVSYNEQFF.

The genes are TRBV11-2 and TRBJ1-2; D not certain. CDR1 SGHAT and CDR2 FQNNGV come from the germline V gene. This CDR3 has 13 residues. V was cut by 0 bases and J by 4 bases, with 6 bases left in between. The CDR3 region has the DNA TGTGCCAGCAGCTTAGACTCGTCCTATGGCTACACCTTC. Amino acids: CASSLDSSYGYTF.

The rearrangement joins TRBV20-1 to TRBJ1-2, with D uncertain. Looked up from germline, CDR1 is DFQATT and CDR2 is SNEGSKA (reference sequence). V gave up 3 bases and J gave up 6 bases, with 26 bases separating them. CDR3 length equals 17 residues. This chain's CDR3 is CSASTIAGGRAKDGYTF. CDR3 nucleotide sequence: TGCAGTGCTAGTACAATAGCAGGAGGACGGGCAAAGGATGGCTACACCTTC.

This chain links TRBV14 with TRBJ2-2, with 7 bases matching TRBD1. The CDR3 contains 17 residues. The ends lost 0 bases at V and 3 bases at J; junction bases unmatched: 7. The germline V gene has CDR1 SGHDN and CDR2 FVKESK. The CDR3 region is CASSQDGTARDTGELFF. In DNA form, the CDR3 reads TGTGCCAGCAGCCAAGACGGGACAGCGCGTGACACCGGGGAGCTGTTTTTT.

CDR3 region: CASSRATGLSAEAFF. CDR3 nucleotide sequence: TGTGCCAGCAGTCGAGCGACAGGGTTAAGCGCTGAAGCTTTCTTT. The J gene is TRBJ1-1, the V gene TRBV27, with 7 bases matching TRBD1. The ends lost 5 bases at V and 6 bases at J; junction bases unmatched: 12. Germline V gene lookup returns CDR1 MNHEY and CDR2 SMNVEV (reference sequence). The CDR3 is made up of 15 amino acids.

J is TRBJ1-6 and V is TRBV6-5; no clear D gene. The CDR3 is 15 amino acids. Trimming took 6 bases from V and 7 from J, leaving 16 bases between them. Germline V gene sequence: CDR1 MNHEY, CDR2 SVGAGI. The CDR3 sequence: CASRGNTRRNSPLHF. CDR3 DNA sequence: TGTGCCAGCAGGGGAAACACCCGGCGCAATTCACCCCTCCACTTT.

The rearrangement uses TRBV27 and TRBJ1-1, with 9 positions matching TRBD1. Germline CDR1 reads MNHEY; CDR2 reads SMNVEV (reference sequence). V shed 0 bases, J shed 7 bases, and the junction held 3 bases outside the gene matches. The CDR3 consists of 14 residues. The CDR3, as DNA: TGTGCCAGCAGTTTATCCGGGACAGGGAATGAAGCTTTCTTT. This sequence encodes CASSLSGTGNEAFF.

This sequence joins TRBV9 and TRBJ2-2, with TRBD1 identical over 9 bases. Germline trimming cut 0 bases from V and 7 bases from J; bases unmatched to any gene: 4. The CDR3 is made up of 15 amino acids. The germline gives CDR1 SGDLS, CDR2 YYNGEE. The CDR3, as DNA: TGTGCCAGCAGCGTAGGGGACAGGGAGATCGGGGAGCTGTTTTTT. The encoded protein is CASSVGDREIGELFF.

This sequence joins TRBV7-8 and TRBJ2-7; the D call may be TRBD1 or TRBD2 (5 bases each). Germline V lookup: CDR1 SGHVS, CDR2 FQNEAQ. V lost 4 bases, J lost 2 bases, and 9 bases lay in between. The CDR3 totals 13 residues. The chain's CDR3 is CASSSRDPYEQYF. CDR3 coding DNA: TGTGCCAGCAGCTCCAGGGACCCCTACGAGCAGTACTTC. The variable domain in full, with the rest retrieved from reference TRBV7-8 and TRBJ2-7, is GAGVSQSPRYKVAKRGQDVALRCDPISGHVSLFWYQQALGQGPEFLTYFQNEAQLDKSGLPSDRFFAERPEGSVSTLKIQRTQQEDSAVYLCASSSRDPYEQYFGPGTRLTVT.

This clone was seen once. The chain links TRBV5-6 to TRBJ1-1, with D possibly matching TRBD1 (5 bases). The CDR3 extends over 14 amino acids. Trimming pared 4 bases from V and 4 bases from J, leaving 14 bases between. Germline V CDR1 and CDR2: SGHDT, YYEEEE. DNA of the CDR3: TGTGCCAGCAGCCCCAGGGTCTCGGGCACTGAAGCTTTCTTT. Translation gives CASSPRVSGTEAFF.